This T cell receptor (beta chain) was captured in a study of blood T cell repertoires in COVID-19. Study context: Some COVID-19 samples were acute and others convalescent; all came from the United States, Italy and Spain. T cells, B-cell-depleted T cells, or PBMCs provided the cDNA or gDNA that served as material.

Original processing methods: Amplification of reference gene primers was used by the study to estimate nucleated cell counts. Sequencing was performed with immunoSEQ multiplex PCR; in TCRdb, only in-frame clones are kept and a portion is missing. V and J calls and clone size are copied from that table; D and trimming were computed from the DNA. The sample shows roughly 250,000 clones, 70% to 85% of them seen only once. The CDR3 runs 11 residues. Per germline, CDR1 DFQATT and CDR2 SNEGSKA (reference sequence). Trimming took off 3 bases at V and 3 bases at J, with 3 bases between the two ends. This chain links TRBV20-1 with TRBJ2-1; no clear D gene. Sequencing was done on a sample of peripheral blood. The receptor's source is a woman over 75 with active or convalescent COVID-19. The CDR3 loop reads CSASLYNEQFF. In DNA, the CDR3 is TGCAGTGCTAGCCTCTACAATGAGCAGTTCTTC.